This T cell receptor (beta chain) stems from a study of T cells after yellow fever vaccination. Germline V gene data show CDR1 as MNHEY and CDR2 as SMNVEV (reference sequence). Trimming pared 10 bases from V and 7 bases from J, leaving 9 bases between. The CDR3 sequence is 10 residues long. This clonotype showed up many times. TCRdb reanalysed the 5' RACE reads using MiXCR and keeps one entry per CDR3 protein. The data contain some 350,000 distinct CDR3 sequences, roughly 4.3% of them singletons. Material: PBMCs, obtained 5 days after the yellow fever booster vaccination. The origin of this receptor is a young man who received the YFV17D yellow fever vaccine. This chain links TRBV27 with TRBJ2-3; the D is unclear. The CDR3 nucleotides read TGTGCCAACCAAGGGTATACGCAGTATTTT. Translating gives CANQGYTQYF.